Following are 29 T cell receptor beta chains from one sample sequenced in a study of early T cells in non-severe SARS-CoV-2 infection. TCRdb reprocessed the 5' RACE reads with MiXCR, giving one entry per CDR3 protein. The profile shows approximately 70,000 distinct CDR3 sequences, less than 15% of them singletons. The sample taken for sequencing was whole blood. Every receptor here comes from an adult who was a healthcare worker with PCR-confirmed SARS-CoV-2 infection or an uninfected control (not recorded which).

CDR3 protein: CASRYGRQETQYF. The CDR3 DNA follows: TGTGCCAGCAGATATGGACGTCAAGAGACCCAGTACTTC. This chain connects TRBV2 to TRBJ2-5; D unclear. CDR1 is SNHLY, CDR2 FYNNEI, per germline. Trimming removed 6 bases from V and 2 bases from J, with 10 bases in between. CDR3 length equals 13 residues.

At least ten counts were recorded for this clonotype. The genes are TRBV19 and TRBJ1-5; perhaps TRBD1 as D (5 bases). The CDR3 sequence is 14 residues long. The V end was cut by 2 bases, the J end by 1 base, with 6 bases between. Germline CDR1 reads LNHDA; CDR2 reads SQIVND (reference sequence). The CDR3 loop reads CASSIQGSNQPQHF. The CDR3 bases are TGTGCCAGTAGTATACAGGGAAGCAATCAGCCCCAGCATTTT.

The chain combines TRBV5-1 with TRBJ2-7, with D uncertain. The CDR3 spans 14 residues. Germline V lookup: CDR1 SGHRS, CDR2 YFSETQ. The V gene lost 2 bases and the J gene lost 0 bases, with 9 bases spanning the gap. This chain's CDR3 is CASSFTPSSYEQYF. The CDR3 nucleotides read TGCGCCAGCAGCTTTACCCCCAGCTCCTACGAGCAGTACTTC.

The V gene is TRBV2, the J gene TRBJ2-5; D call uncertain. In germline, CDR1 is SNHLY, CDR2 FYNNEI. The V end lost 2 bases, the J end lost 2 bases, and 9 bases lay between the germline ends. The CDR3 runs 14 residues. The CDR3 is CASSEMAKQETQYF. Here the CDR3 DNA reads TGTGCCAGCAGTGAAATGGCTAAACAAGAGACCCAGTACTTC.

This chain links TRBV5-1 with TRBJ1-6, with D unclear. Trimming cost V 3 bases and J 8 bases, with 6 bases left between them. CDR1 is SGHRS, CDR2 YFSETQ, per germline. The CDR3 covers 12 residues. The CDR3 spells CASSSGHSPLHF. CDR3 DNA sequence: TGCGCCAGCAGCTCCGGCCATTCACCCCTCCACTTT.

This clonotype came up many times. J is TRBJ1-5 and V is TRBV19; a weak D match, TRBD1 (5 bases). This CDR3 region has 14 residues. V lost 5 bases and J lost 3, with 11 bases in between. CDR1 is LNHDA, CDR2 SQIVND, per germline (reference sequence). The CDR3 DNA sequence: TGTGCCAGTAGTTCTGACAGAAACAATCAGCCCCAGCATTTT. The encoded protein is CASSSDRNNQPQHF.

This clonotype was counted ten times or more. The chain recombines TRBV18 with TRBJ2-2; D not certain. The CDR3 extends over 15 amino acids. Germline CDR1 is KGHSH and CDR2 is LQKENI. The V and J ends lost 5 bases and 4 bases respectively, with 14 bases between them. The CDR3 coding sequence is TGTGCCAGCTCAACCCGTGCCGCGGCCACCGGGGAGCTGTTTTTT. Translation gives CASSTRAAATGELFF.

In its sample, this clonotype was seen many times. V is TRBV20-1 and J is TRBJ2-1; 11 nucleotides line up with TRBD2. V trimming: 0 bases; J trimming: 8 bases; junction bases outside the gene matches: 9. This CDR3 has 16 amino acids. The germline CDR1 and CDR2 sequences are DFQATT and SNEGSKA (reference sequence). In DNA form, the CDR3 reads TGCAGTGCTAGAGATCTTAGCGGGGGGGCTAGGGATGAGCAGTTCTTC. This sequence encodes CSARDLSGGARDEQFF.

This chain links TRBV29-1 with TRBJ2-7; 8 bases are a match to TRBD2. V was pared by 6 bases and J by 4 bases, with 8 bases of the junction left unmatched. The CDR3 runs to 13 residues. CDR1 is SQVTM, CDR2 ANQGSEA, per germline. The CDR3, as DNA: TGCAGCGTCCTTAGCGGGGTGGAGTACGAGCAGTACTTC. This sequence encodes CSVLSGVEYEQYF.

As regards this clonotype: This may come from a read error, since a much larger clone is one base off. The rearrangement uses TRBV7-2 and TRBJ2-7, with 14 bases fitting TRBD2. CDR1 is SGHTA and CDR2 is FQGNSA in the germline V gene. The ends lost 5 bases at V and 5 bases at J; junction bases unmatched: 11. CDR3 length: 17 amino acids. CDR3 residues: CASSVPGLAGELHEQYF. In DNA form, the CDR3 reads TGTGCCAGCAGCGTACCGGGACTAGCGGGAGAACTCCACGAGCAGTACTTC.

This chain links TRBV9 with TRBJ1-1; TRBD1 aligns across 10 bases. The V and J ends lost 4 bases and 0 bases, in that order; junction bases with no gene match: 3. This CDR3 spans 15 amino acids. From germline, CDR1 is SGDLS and CDR2 YYNGEE. For the CDR3, the DNA is TGTGCCAGCAGCAGGACAGGGGGACTGAACACTGAAGCTTTCTTT. The encoded protein is CASSRTGGLNTEAFF. Variable domain in full (rest from reference TRBV9 and TRBJ1-1): DSGVTQTPKHLITATGQRVTLRCSPRSGDLSVYWYQQSLDQGLQFLIQYYNGEERAKGNILERFSAQQFPDLHSELNLSSLELGDSALYFCASSRTGGLNTEAFFGQGTRLTVV.

CDR3 DNA sequence: TGCAGCGTTGATTCAGGTATCCCCTACAATGAGCAGTTCTTC. This sequence encodes CSVDSGIPYNEQFF. V and J are TRBV29-1 and TRBJ2-1; D unclear. This CDR3 spans 14 amino acids. Per germline, CDR1 SQVTM and CDR2 ANQGSEA. V was pared by 3 bases and J by 2 bases, with 11 bases between.

The chain links TRBV9 to TRBJ2-7, with D perhaps matching TRBD1 (5 bases). The germline V gene encodes CDR1 SGDLS and CDR2 YYNGEE. CDR3 size: 15 residues. The V and J ends lost 4 bases and 0 bases respectively, with 14 bases between them. CDR3 loop: CASSPRQSNSYEQYF. The CDR3 DNA reads as TGTGCCAGCAGCCCCCGACAGTCCAACTCCTACGAGCAGTACTTC. The complete variable domain, with remaining parts taken from reference TRBV9 and TRBJ2-7, reads DSGVTQTPKHLITATGQRVTLRCSPRSGDLSVYWYQQSLDQGLQFLIQYYNGEERAKGNILERFSAQQFPDLHSELNLSSLELGDSALYFCASSPRQSNSYEQYFGPGTRLTVT.

The rearrangement joins TRBV9 to TRBJ2-1; tentative D call: TRBD2 (6 bases). The CDR3 covers 15 residues. Trimming shortened V by 3 bases and J by 2 bases, and 12 bases separated the two germline ends. Per germline, CDR1 SGDLS and CDR2 YYNGEE. The CDR3 here is CASSGSGVTYNEQFF. In nucleotides, the CDR3 is TGTGCCAGCAGCGGTAGCGGAGTTACCTACAATGAGCAGTTCTTC.

The gene calls are TRBV10-3 and TRBJ2-1, with TRBD1 matching 11 bases. The CDR3 consists of 15 residues. The germline gives CDR1 ENHRY, CDR2 SYGVKD. The V gene end was trimmed by 5 bases and the J gene end by 8 bases; junction bases not matched to a gene: 8. The CDR3 nucleotides are TGTGCCATCAGTACCGGGACAGGGGGGCACGATGAGCAGTTCTTC. It translates to CAISTGTGGHDEQFF.

This clonotype was found a few times. The chain uses TRBV2 and TRBJ2-1, with TRBD2 as a possible D gene (6 bases). V was cut by 4 bases and J by 9 bases, with 13 bases left in between. This CDR3 contains 13 residues. CDR1 SNHLY and CDR2 FYNNEI come from the germline V gene. For the CDR3, the DNA is TGTGCCAGCAGTGGGAACCTAGCGCCTGAGCAGTTCTTC. This codes for CASSGNLAPEQFF.

This clonotype came up many times. The CDR3 DNA is TGCGCCAGCAGCTTGGCCAGGACAGGCCAAGAGACCCAGTACTTC. Residues: CASSLARTGQETQYF. This chain joins TRBV5-1 and TRBJ2-5, with TRBD1 identical over 7 bases. The V gene's germline CDR1 is SGHRS and CDR2 YFSETQ. Trimming at V came to 0 bases and at J to 1 base, leaving 3 bases not matched to a gene. The length of the CDR3 is 15 residues.

The table lists this clonotype with many counts. The chain combines TRBV20-1 with TRBJ2-2; D is tentatively TRBD1 or TRBD2 (6 bases each). V was pared by 0 bases and J by 4 bases, with 12 bases between. The germline CDR1 and CDR2 sequences are DFQATT and SNEGSKA (reference sequence). The CDR3 totals 15 residues. DNA for the CDR3: TGCAGTGCTAGAGATGGGGGGCCGGGCACCGGGGAGCTGTTTTTT. Its protein product is CSARDGGPGTGELFF.

This clonotype was found a few times. The chain uses TRBV10-3 and TRBJ1-6; D possibly corresponds to TRBD1 (5 bases). Germline V gene sequence: CDR1 ENHRY, CDR2 SYGVKD. This CDR3 spans 16 amino acids. V shed 5 bases and J shed 0 bases, with 11 bases lying between them. CDR3 sequence reads: CAISPQGPSYNSPLHF. CDR3 DNA: TGTGCCATCAGTCCCCAGGGTCCCTCCTATAATTCACCCCTCCACTTT.

This clonotype was recorded at least ten times. The gene calls are TRBV14 and TRBJ2-1; 7 bases align to TRBD2. Trimming cost V 1 base and J 9 bases; bases outside gene matches: 9. Germline V lookup: CDR1 SGHDN, CDR2 FVKESK. The CDR3 sequence is 15 residues long. The CDR3 sequence is CASSQGLAAKGEQFF. The CDR3 nucleotides read TGTGCCAGCAGCCAAGGGCTAGCGGCGAAGGGTGAGCAGTTCTTC.

A few counts support this clonotype. V gene TRBV14 combines with J gene TRBJ2-3; 8 nucleotides line up with TRBD2. Per the germline V gene, CDR1 is SGHDN and CDR2 is FVKESK. The CDR3 is 17 amino acids. Trimming removed 4 bases from V and 3 bases from J; junction bases left unmatched: 12. The CDR3 region has the DNA TGTGCCAGCAGCCTATCCCAGCGGGAGAGGGGGACAGATACGCAGTATTTT. Protein: CASSLSQRERGTDTQYF.

This clonotype was detected a few times. The rearrangement uses TRBV18 and TRBJ1-4; D call uncertain. Germline values: CDR1 KGHSH, CDR2 LQKENI. The V gene lost 2 bases and the J gene lost 7 bases, with 20 bases spanning the gap. The CDR3 has 17 amino acids. CDR3 residues: CASSPSLVLSGGEKLFF. In DNA, the CDR3 is TGTGCCAGCTCACCATCGCTCGTTTTATCGGGAGGTGAAAAACTGTTTTTT.

This clonotype was counted ten times or more. This rearrangement joins TRBV9 to TRBJ2-1; 14 positions agree with TRBD2. Germline-derived CDR1 and CDR2 are SGDLS and YYNGEE. The CDR3 loop spans 15 amino acids. V dropped 4 bases and J dropped 9; count of bases not matched to a gene: 6. DNA for the CDR3: TGTGCCAGCAGCAGAGGACTAGCGGGAGGCGGTGAGCAGTTCTTC. It is translated as CASSRGLAGGGEQFF.

This clonotype showed up just a few times. The chain employs TRBV2 and TRBJ2-7, with D possibly TRBD1 on 6 matching bases. The germline CDR1 and CDR2 sequences are SNHLY and FYNNEI. This CDR3 region has 12 residues. With 5 bases removed from V and 7 bases from J, the gap between germline ends came to 12 bases. CDR3 region: CASSYRAGEQYF. Written as DNA, the CDR3 is TGTGCCAGCAGTTACAGGGCTGGGGAGCAGTACTTC.

This clonotype was picked up a small number of times. This rearrangement joins TRBV7-9 to TRBJ1-1; TRBD1 might be the D (6 bases). CDR1 and CDR2 (germline): SEHNR, FQNEAQ (reference sequence). The CDR3 covers 13 residues. Trimming removed 5 bases from V and 10 bases from J, with 17 bases in between. This CDR3 is CASSRIRDMGAFF. The CDR3 nucleotides read TGTGCCAGCAGCCGAATCCGGGACATGGGAGCTTTCTTT.

This clonotype was seen repeatedly, ten times or more. This chain connects TRBV9 to TRBJ2-7; 11 bases fit TRBD2. The junction had 0 bases not matched to a gene; V was cut back by 0 bases and J by 4 bases. The CDR3 loop spans 14 amino acids. Germline lookup yields CDR1 SGDLS and CDR2 YYNGEE. In DNA form, the CDR3 reads TGTGCCAGCAGCGTAGGGACTAGCGGGTACGAGCAGTACTTC. It yields the protein CASSVGTSGYEQYF. Together with reference TRBV9 and TRBJ2-7, the CDR3 gives the full variable domain: DSGVTQTPKHLITATGQRVTLRCSPRSGDLSVYWYQQSLDQGLQFLIQYYNGEERAKGNILERFSAQQFPDLHSELNLSSLELGDSALYFCASSVGTSGYEQYFGPGTRLTVT.

Concerning this clonotype itself: The junction shows a germline mismatch at one end, possibly a read error. The V call is TRBV18, the J call TRBJ1-3, with TRBD1 matching 9 bases. Germline V CDR1 and CDR2: KGHSH, LQKENI. The CDR3 has 12 residues. The CDR3 region is CASSPTGTGLNF. DNA of the CDR3: TGTGCCAGCTCACCCACCGGGACAGGGTTAAATTTT.

This clonotype showed up many times. In nucleotides, the CDR3 is TGTGCCAGCAGCTTGAGGGATCAGCCCCAGCATTTT. As protein: CASSLRDQPQHF. The chain recombines TRBV7-9 with TRBJ1-5; no reliable D call. The CDR3 runs to 12 residues. CDR1 and CDR2 from the germline V gene are SEHNR and FQNEAQ (reference sequence). Trimming took 3 bases from V and 5 from J, leaving 5 bases between them.

This chain links TRBV10-2 with TRBJ2-1; 8 nucleotides line up with TRBD2. Germline V gene sequence: CDR1 WSHSY, CDR2 SAAADI. The J segment lost 13 bases and the V segment lost 5 bases, leaving 4 bases of the junction unmatched. This CDR3 has 11 amino acids. This CDR3 reads CASSSGREQFF. The CDR3 region has the DNA TGCGCCAGCAGTTCCGGGAGGGAACAGTTCTTC.